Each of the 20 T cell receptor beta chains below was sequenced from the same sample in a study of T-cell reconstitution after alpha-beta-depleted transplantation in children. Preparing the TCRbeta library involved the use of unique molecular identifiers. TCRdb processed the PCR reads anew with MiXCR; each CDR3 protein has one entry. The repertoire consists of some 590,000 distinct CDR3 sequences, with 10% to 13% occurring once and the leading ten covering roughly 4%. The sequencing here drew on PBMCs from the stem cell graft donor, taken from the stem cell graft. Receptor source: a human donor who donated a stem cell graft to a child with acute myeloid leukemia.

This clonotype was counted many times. The CDR3 here is CSARDAGAYNEQFF. Written as DNA, the CDR3 is TGCAGTGCTAGAGACGCGGGAGCCTACAATGAGCAGTTCTTC. The chain uses TRBV20-1 and TRBJ2-1, with 7 bases fitting TRBD2. Germline assignment: CDR1 DFQATT and CDR2 SNEGSKA (reference sequence). The CDR3 runs to 14 residues. J gave up 2 bases and V 0 bases, and 1 base lay outside the gene matches.

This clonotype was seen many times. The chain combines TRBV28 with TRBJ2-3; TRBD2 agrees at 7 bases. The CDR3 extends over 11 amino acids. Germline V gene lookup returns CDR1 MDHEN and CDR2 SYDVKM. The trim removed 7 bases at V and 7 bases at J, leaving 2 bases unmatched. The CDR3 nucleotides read TGTGCCAGCAAAGCGGGGTATACGCAGTATTTT. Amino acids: CASKAGYTQYF.

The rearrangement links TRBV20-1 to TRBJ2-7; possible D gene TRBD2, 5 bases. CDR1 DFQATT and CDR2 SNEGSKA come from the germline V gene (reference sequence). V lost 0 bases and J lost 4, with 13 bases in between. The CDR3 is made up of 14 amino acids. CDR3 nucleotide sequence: TGCAGTGCTAGAGATCCCGGCCGGGGTTACGAGCAGTACTTC. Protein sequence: CSARDPGRGYEQYF.

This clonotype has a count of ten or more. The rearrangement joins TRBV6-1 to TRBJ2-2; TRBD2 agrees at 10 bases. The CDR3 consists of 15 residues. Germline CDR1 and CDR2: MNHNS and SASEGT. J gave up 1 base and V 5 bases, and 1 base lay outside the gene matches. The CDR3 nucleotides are TGTGCCAGCAGTCGGACTAGCGGGAACACCGGGGAGCTGTTTTTT. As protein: CASSRTSGNTGELFF.

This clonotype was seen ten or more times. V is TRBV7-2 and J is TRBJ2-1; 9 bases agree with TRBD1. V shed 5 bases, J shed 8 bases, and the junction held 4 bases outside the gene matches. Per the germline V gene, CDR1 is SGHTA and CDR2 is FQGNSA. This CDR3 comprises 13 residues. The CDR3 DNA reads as TGTGCCAGCAGCGCGACAGGGGGAGATGAGCAGTTCTTC. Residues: CASSATGGDEQFF. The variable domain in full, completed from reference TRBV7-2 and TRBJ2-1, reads GAGVSQSPSNKVTEKGKDVELRCDPISGHTALYWYRQSLGQGLEFLIYFQGNSAPDKSGLPSDRFSAERTGGSVSTLTIQRTQQEDSAVYLCASSATGGDEQFFGPGTRLTVL.

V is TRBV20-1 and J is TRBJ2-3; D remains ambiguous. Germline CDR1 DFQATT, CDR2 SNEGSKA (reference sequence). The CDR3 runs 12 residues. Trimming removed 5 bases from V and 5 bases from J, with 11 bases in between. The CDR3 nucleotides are TGCAGTGCTTCCCGGTCAGTAGATACGCAGTATTTT. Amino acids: CSASRSVDTQYF.

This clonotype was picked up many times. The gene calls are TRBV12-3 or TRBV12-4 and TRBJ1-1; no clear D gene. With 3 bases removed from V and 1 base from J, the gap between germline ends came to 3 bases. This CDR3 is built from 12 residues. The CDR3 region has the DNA TGTGCCAGCAGTTTTGGGAACACTGAAGCTTTCTTT. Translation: CASSFGNTEAFF.

DNA of the CDR3: TGTGCCAGCAGACAGGGACTTGCAACTAATGAAAAACTGTTTTTT. Translated, it gives CASRQGLATNEKLFF. The chain recombines TRBV12-3 or TRBV12-4 with TRBJ1-4; D might be TRBD1 (6 bases). V lost 6 bases, J lost 0 bases, and 11 bases lay in between. This CDR3 contains 15 residues.

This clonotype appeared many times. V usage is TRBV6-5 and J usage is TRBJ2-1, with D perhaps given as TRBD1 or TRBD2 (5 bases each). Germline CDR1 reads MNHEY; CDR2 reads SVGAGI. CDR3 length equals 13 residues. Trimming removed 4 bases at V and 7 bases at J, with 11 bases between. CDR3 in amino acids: CASSWDRWNEQFF. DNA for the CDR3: TGTGCCAGCAGTTGGGACCGTTGGAATGAGCAGTTCTTC.

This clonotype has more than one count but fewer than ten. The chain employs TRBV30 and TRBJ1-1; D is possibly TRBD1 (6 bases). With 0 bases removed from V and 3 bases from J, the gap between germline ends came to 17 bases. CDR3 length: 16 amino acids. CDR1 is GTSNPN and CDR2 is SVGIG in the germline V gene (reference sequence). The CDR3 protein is CAWSVRGVLGDTEAFF. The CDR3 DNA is TGTGCCTGGAGTGTAAGGGGGGTGCTGGGGGACACTGAAGCTTTCTTT.

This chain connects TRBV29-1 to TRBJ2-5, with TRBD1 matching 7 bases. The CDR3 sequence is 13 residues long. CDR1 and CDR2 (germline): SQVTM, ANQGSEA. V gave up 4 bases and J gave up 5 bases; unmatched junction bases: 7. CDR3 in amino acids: CSVVGPRGETQYF. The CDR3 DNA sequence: TGCAGCGTTGTAGGTCCCAGGGGGGAGACCCAGTACTTC. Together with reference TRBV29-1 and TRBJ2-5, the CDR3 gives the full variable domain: SAVISQKPSRDICQRGTSLTIQCQVDSQVTMMFWYRQQPGQSLTLIATANQGSEATYESGFVIDKFPISRPNLTFSTLTVSNMSPEDSSIYLCSVVGPRGETQYFGPGTRLLVL.

The CDR3 region has the DNA TGTGCCAGCAGCTTAATGATCGAAGGTGAGCAGTTCTTC. It translates to CASSLMIEGEQFF. The rearrangement links TRBV7-8 to TRBJ2-1, with D unresolved. V lost 2 bases, J lost 9 bases, and 11 bases lay in between. CDR3 length: 13 residues. CDR1 and CDR2 from the germline V gene are SGHVS and FQNEAQ. The entire variable domain, with the rest obtained from reference TRBV7-8 and TRBJ2-1, is as follows: GAGVSQSPRYKVAKRGQDVALRCDPISGHVSLFWYQQALGQGPEFLTYFQNEAQLDKSGLPSDRFFAERPEGSVSTLKIQRTQQEDSAVYLCASSLMIEGEQFFGPGTRLTVL.

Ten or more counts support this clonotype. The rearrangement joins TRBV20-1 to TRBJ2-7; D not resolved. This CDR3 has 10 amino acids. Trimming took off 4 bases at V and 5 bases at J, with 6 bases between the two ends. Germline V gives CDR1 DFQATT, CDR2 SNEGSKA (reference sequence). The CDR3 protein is CSATLHEQYF. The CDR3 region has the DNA TGCAGTGCTACCCTCCACGAGCAGTACTTC.

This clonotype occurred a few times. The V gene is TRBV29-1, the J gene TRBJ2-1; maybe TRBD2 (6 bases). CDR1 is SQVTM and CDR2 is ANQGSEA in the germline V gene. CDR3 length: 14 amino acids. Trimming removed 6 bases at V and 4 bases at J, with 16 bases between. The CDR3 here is CSVGARETYNEQFF. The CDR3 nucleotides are TGCAGCGTCGGCGCCCGGGAGACTTACAATGAGCAGTTCTTC.

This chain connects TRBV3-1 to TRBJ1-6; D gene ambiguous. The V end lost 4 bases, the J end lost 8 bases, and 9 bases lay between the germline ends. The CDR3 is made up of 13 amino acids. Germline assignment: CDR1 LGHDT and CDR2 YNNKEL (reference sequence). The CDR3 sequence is CASSRLGDSPLHF. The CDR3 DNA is TGTGCCAGCAGCCGACTTGGGGATTCACCCCTCCACTTT.

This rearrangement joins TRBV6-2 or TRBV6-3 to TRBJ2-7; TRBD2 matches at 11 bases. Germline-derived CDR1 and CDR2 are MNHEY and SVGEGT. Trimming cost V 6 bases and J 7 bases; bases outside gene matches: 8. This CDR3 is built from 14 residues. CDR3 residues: CASRLAGGLPEQYF. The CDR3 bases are TGTGCCAGCAGATTAGCGGGAGGGCTTCCGGAGCAGTACTTC.

CDR3 residues: CATSDSNQDRESEKLFF. DNA for the CDR3: TGTGCCACCAGTGATTCTAACCAGGACAGGGAAAGTGAAAAACTGTTTTTT. The V and J genes are TRBV24-1 and TRBJ1-4, with 8 nucleotides matching TRBD1. The CDR3 consists of 17 residues. Germline CDR1 KGHDR, CDR2 SFDVKD. With 2 bases clipped from V and 7 bases from J, the junction kept 11 bases outside the gene matches.

CDR3 region: CASTRRGTYNEQFF. In DNA form, the CDR3 reads TGTGCCAGCACCCGCAGGGGGACCTACAATGAGCAGTTCTTC. V usage is TRBV2 and J usage is TRBJ2-1; 7 nucleotides align to TRBD1. The CDR3 has 14 amino acids. V shed 7 bases, J shed 2 bases, and the junction held 5 bases outside the gene matches. The V gene's germline CDR1 is SNHLY and CDR2 FYNNEI.

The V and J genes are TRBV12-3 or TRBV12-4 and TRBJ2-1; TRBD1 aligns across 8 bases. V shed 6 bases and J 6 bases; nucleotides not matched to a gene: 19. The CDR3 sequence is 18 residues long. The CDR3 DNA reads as TGTGCCAGCAGCCCCTTCTTTCGTCTGACAGGGGATCGCAATGAGCAGTTCTTC. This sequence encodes CASSPFFRLTGDRNEQFF.

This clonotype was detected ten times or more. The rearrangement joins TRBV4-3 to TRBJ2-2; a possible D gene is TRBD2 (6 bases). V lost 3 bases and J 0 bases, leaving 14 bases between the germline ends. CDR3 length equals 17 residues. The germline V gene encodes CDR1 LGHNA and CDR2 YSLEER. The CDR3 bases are TGCGCCAGCAGCCACAATCAGGCTAGCGCGAACACCGGGGAGCTGTTTTTT. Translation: CASSHNQASANTGELFF.